The 31 T cell receptor beta chains below were found in one sample sequenced in a study of T cells in Graves' hyperthyroidism and ophthalmopathy (dated by TCRdb to between 2018 and 2021). The method behind the library was multiplex PCR. The reads were generated on an Illumina HiSeq 2000. Amplification of TCR beta CDR3 regions was carried out from RNA transcripts. For the first round of RT-PCR on the TCR CDR3, the HTBI primer set was used together with the Qiagen OneStep RT-PCR kit. The public reads were run again by TCRdb, first through fastp at Q25 and then through MiXCR, and only productive beta chains were kept. When rows share a CDR3 protein, they turn into one entry using the most common DNA and genes. This sample comprises around 600,000 distinct CDR3 sequences, approximately 14% of them detected only once. The ten largest clones capture approximately 13% of the sample. The sample comprised blood. The receptors derive from a woman aged 50 to 60 with Graves' ophthalmopathy.

This clonotype has a handful of counts. The chain couples TRBV7-2 to TRBJ2-7; 11 nucleotides align to TRBD1. After removal of 4 bases from V and 6 bases from J, the junction contained 5 bases not matched to a gene. There are 14 residues in the CDR3. Germline CDR1 SGHTA, CDR2 FQGNSA. The CDR3 sequence: CASSSPGQGVEQYF. CDR3 DNA: TGTGCCAGCAGCTCGCCGGGACAGGGGGTCGAGCAGTACTTC.

This clonotype was found a few times. This chain joins TRBV7-6 and TRBJ1-2; possibly TRBD1 for D (6 bases). The CDR3 length is 13 residues. Germline V gene data show CDR1 as SGHVS and CDR2 as FNYEAQ. The V and J ends lost 3 bases and 6 bases respectively, with 11 bases between them. This CDR3 is CASSFLQGDGYTF. CDR3 sequence (DNA): TGTGCCAGCAGCTTTCTACAGGGTGATGGCTACACCTTC.

This clonotype was counted ten times or more. The chain recombines TRBV12-3 or TRBV12-4 with TRBJ2-2; D might be TRBD2 (6 bases). V lost 3 bases to trimming and J lost 4 bases, with 6 bases between them. The length of the CDR3 is 13 residues. CDR3: CASSFSGTGELFF. In DNA form, the CDR3 reads TGTGCCAGCAGTTTTAGCGGCACCGGGGAGCTGTTTTTT.

This sequence joins TRBV10-3 and TRBJ1-2; D gene uncertain. The CDR3 covers 13 residues. V was trimmed by 7 bases and J by 5 bases, leaving 14 bases between them. The germline V gene encodes CDR1 ENHRY and CDR2 SYGVKD. CDR3 loop: CAIMEGREYGYTF. The CDR3 nucleotides read TGTGCCATCATGGAGGGCAGAGAATATGGCTACACCTTC.

This clonotype has ten or more counts. The chain is built from TRBV10-3 and TRBJ2-5; D might be TRBD1 (6 bases). The germline V gene encodes CDR1 ENHRY and CDR2 SYGVKD. The CDR3 has 14 residues. The ends were cut back, 5 bases at V and 4 bases at J, with 14 bases in the middle. DNA of the CDR3: TGTGCCATCAGTCCAGGGACAAACAGAGAGACCCAGTACTTC. It codes for CAISPGTNRETQYF.

This clonotype was seen more than once but under ten times. Here the CDR3 reads CASSYGGPPPINEKLFF. The CDR3 region has the DNA TGTGCCAGCAGTTACGGGGGACCGCCTCCTATTAATGAAAAACTGTTTTTT. The rearrangement uses TRBV6-2 or TRBV6-3 and TRBJ1-4, with D possibly being TRBD1 (5 bases). Germline assignment: CDR1 MNHEY and CDR2 SVGEGT. Trimming stripped 2 bases from V and 4 bases from J, with 17 bases between. The CDR3 is 17 amino acids.

The V and J genes are TRBV12-5 and TRBJ2-1; 12 nucleotides line up with TRBD2. Germline trimming cut 2 bases from V and 5 bases from J; bases unmatched to any gene: 4. In germline, CDR1 is LGHNT, CDR2 FRNRAP. The length of the CDR3 is 16 residues. CDR3 protein: CASGLMTSGSNNEQFF. CDR3 in DNA: TGTGCTAGTGGTTTGATGACTAGCGGGAGTAACAATGAGCAGTTCTTC.

This clonotype showed up just a few times. The gene calls are TRBV12-3 or TRBV12-4 and TRBJ2-2; tentative D call: TRBD2 (5 bases). The CDR3 consists of 15 residues. The V and J ends lost 7 bases and 2 bases respectively, with 14 bases between them. CDR3 coding DNA: TGTGCCAGCACCACATGGACTGCTAACACCGGGGAGCTGTTTTTT. It translates to CASTTWTANTGELFF.

This clonotype was counted a few times. The chain joins TRBV6-1 to TRBJ1-3, with D maybe TRBD1 (5 bases). Per the germline V gene, CDR1 is MNHNS and CDR2 is SASEGT. Trimming removed 6 bases from V and 0 bases from J, with 12 bases in between. The CDR3 contains 15 residues. The CDR3 DNA reads TGTGCCAGCAGACGGGACGGAAGCTCTGGAAACACCATATATTTT. Amino acid sequence: CASRRDGSSGNTIYF.

The CDR3: CASSSRTFSSYEQYF. As DNA, the CDR3 is TGTGCCAGCAGTTCGAGGACCTTCAGCTCCTACGAGCAGTACTTC. The chain recombines TRBV27 with TRBJ2-7; no clear D gene. V lost 4 bases to trimming and J lost 0 bases, with 13 bases between them. CDR1 is MNHEY and CDR2 is SMNVEV in the germline V gene (reference sequence). The CDR3 runs 15 residues.

The V and J genes are TRBV4-2 and TRBJ2-3; TRBD2 aligns across 8 bases. The CDR3 loop spans 17 amino acids. Germline trimming cut 0 bases from V and 4 bases from J; bases unmatched to any gene: 9. The V gene's germline CDR1 is LGHNA and CDR2 YNFKEQ. CDR3 amino acids: CASSQDRGLAAADTQYF. CDR3 DNA: TGTGCCAGCAGCCAAGATCGAGGACTAGCAGCCGCAGATACGCAGTATTTT.

This clonotype was picked up a small number of times. V is TRBV7-2 and J is TRBJ2-3, with D unclear. Germline V gives CDR1 SGHTA, CDR2 FQGNSA. The CDR3 has 15 residues. V shed 5 bases and J shed 2 bases, with 14 bases lying between them. CDR3 DNA sequence: TGTGCCAGCAGCCAAAATTTACCACTCACAGATACGCAGTATTTT. As protein: CASSQNLPLTDTQYF.

The chain employs TRBV7-2 and TRBJ2-1; D unresolved. V lost 9 bases to trimming and J lost 9 bases, with 18 bases between them. CDR1 is SGHTA, CDR2 FQGNSA, per germline. This CDR3 region has 13 residues. CDR3 in amino acids: CASTWSVGVEQFF. CDR3 sequence (DNA): TGTGCCAGTACTTGGTCGGTTGGTGTTGAGCAGTTCTTC.

This clonotype has at least ten counts. The V call is TRBV20-1, the J call TRBJ1-2, with a weak D call TRBD1 (5 bases). CDR3 size: 13 residues. Trimming took 3 bases from V and 3 from J, leaving 11 bases between them. Germline-derived CDR1 and CDR2 are DFQATT and SNEGSKA (reference sequence). For the CDR3, the DNA is TGCAGTGCTAGGAAACAGGCCCACTATGGCTACACCTTC. It translates to CSARKQAHYGYTF.

This clonotype was found many times. The chain carries TRBV2 and TRBJ2-1; 10 bases map to TRBD2. The CDR3 totals 20 residues. After removal of 6 bases from V and 4 bases from J, the junction contained 21 bases not matched to a gene. In germline, CDR1 is SNHLY, CDR2 FYNNEI. The CDR3 loop reads CASRGWLSSGLAEKYNEQFF. In DNA, the CDR3 is TGTGCCAGCAGGGGATGGCTGTCGTCAGGACTAGCGGAAAAATACAATGAGCAGTTCTTC.

V usage is TRBV5-1 and J usage is TRBJ2-2, with D perhaps matching TRBD2 (6 bases). Per germline, CDR1 SGHRS and CDR2 YFSETQ. Trimming shortened V by 0 bases and J by 2 bases, and 11 bases separated the two germline ends. This CDR3 comprises 16 residues. The CDR3 nucleotides read TGCGCCAGCAGCTTGGCTTTGCGGGGTAACACCGGGGAGCTGTTTTTT. Translating gives CASSLALRGNTGELFF.

The J gene is TRBJ2-3, the V gene TRBV6-5; 8 bases are shared with TRBD2. Germline CDR1 MNHEY, CDR2 SVGAGI. With V trimmed by 4 bases and J by 8 bases, 2 bases remained unmatched. The CDR3 covers 12 residues. CDR3 coding DNA: TGTGCCAGCAGTTCACGGGAGGGTACGCAGTATTTT. It codes for CASSSREGTQYF.

This clonotype was seen repeatedly, ten times or more. The rearrangement uses TRBV6-1 and TRBJ2-1, with a weak D call TRBD1 (8 bases). CDR3 length: 15 amino acids. V dropped 4 bases and J dropped 5 bases, with 15 bases sitting between them. Per the germline V gene, CDR1 is MNHNS and CDR2 is SASEGT. CDR3 DNA sequence: TGTGCCAGCAGTGTAGGACAGGGAGGGAACAATGAGCAGTTCTTC. Translation gives CASSVGQGGNNEQFF.

The chain couples TRBV20-1 to TRBJ1-6, with 8 bases identical to TRBD1. Germline lookup yields CDR1 DFQATT and CDR2 SNEGSKA (reference sequence). The CDR3 spans 16 residues. Germline trimming cut 3 bases from V and 0 bases from J; bases unmatched to any gene: 4. DNA of the CDR3: TGCAGTGCTAGCCAGGGGGCCGGCTCCTATAATTCACCCCTCCACTTT. Amino acid sequence: CSASQGAGSYNSPLHF.

This chain links TRBV19 with TRBJ2-3; D gene ambiguous. CDR1 is LNHDA, CDR2 SQIVND, per germline (reference sequence). The CDR3 contains 16 residues. V lost 3 bases and J lost 0, with 13 bases in between. CDR3 DNA: TGTGCCAGTAGTATCTCCGGACGGGCTAGCACAGATACGCAGTATTTT. The encoded protein is CASSISGRASTDTQYF.

This clonotype has more than one count but fewer than ten. V and J are TRBV19 and TRBJ2-5; 8 bases fit TRBD2. CDR3 length: 15 residues. V lost 4 bases and J lost 5; bases outside the gene matches: 9. Germline CDR1 LNHDA, CDR2 SQIVND (reference sequence). CDR3 sequence (DNA): TGTGCCAGTAGTACGACCTGGACGGGAGGGGAGACCCAGTACTTC. Translated, it gives CASSTTWTGGETQYF.

This clonotype was counted at least ten times. The chain combines TRBV29-1 with TRBJ2-1, with D possibly TRBD1 on 6 matching bases. This CDR3 has 15 amino acids. V was shortened by 1 base and J by 6 bases, with 16 bases between the two germline ends. Germline values: CDR1 SQVTM, CDR2 ANQGSEA. This CDR3 reads CSVEGGRARINEQFF. As DNA, the CDR3 is TGCAGCGTTGAAGGGGGGCGGGCGAGGATCAATGAGCAGTTCTTC.

Many counts were recorded for this clonotype. This chain uses TRBV6-1 with TRBJ2-1; TRBD2 agrees at 12 bases. Trimming at V came to 5 bases and at J to 6 bases, leaving 8 bases not matched to a gene. Germline CDR1 is MNHNS and CDR2 is SASEGT. The CDR3 consists of 16 residues. CDR3 bases: TGTGCCAGCAGTAGGACTAGCGGGGACTTCTTCAATGAGCAGTTCTTC. As protein: CASSRTSGDFFNEQFF.

This clonotype was detected many times. V gene TRBV28 combines with J gene TRBJ1-5; no clear D. V was shortened by 6 bases and J by 3 bases, with 15 bases between the two germline ends. Germline-derived CDR1 and CDR2 are MDHEN and SYDVKM. The CDR3 contains 15 residues. The CDR3 loop reads CASSQDLRLNQPQHF. DNA of the CDR3: TGTGCCAGCAGCCAAGATTTGAGGCTCAATCAGCCCCAGCATTTT.

This clonotype came up many times. This chain connects TRBV20-1 to TRBJ2-7; D possibly corresponds to TRBD2 (6 bases). Germline V CDR1 and CDR2: DFQATT, SNEGSKA (reference sequence). Deletions cut 0 bases from V and 4 bases from J, with 13 bases between. CDR3 length equals 14 residues. CDR3 bases: TGCAGTGCTAGAGATCGGAGGGCCGGGTACGAGCAGTACTTC. This codes for CSARDRRAGYEQYF.

This clonotype was recorded many times. The chain joins TRBV11-1 to TRBJ2-5; no clear D. The V and J ends lost 4 bases and 2 bases respectively, with 8 bases between them. CDR1 is SGHAT and CDR2 is FQDESV in the germline V gene (reference sequence). The CDR3 consists of 13 residues. The CDR3 reads CASSSGLQETQYF. CDR3 bases: TGTGCCAGCAGCTCAGGCCTGCAAGAGACCCAGTACTTC.

As regards this clonotype: A much larger clone lies a single base off, so this may be a read error. CDR3 sequence: CASLTGSYEQCF. The DNA of the CDR3 is TGTGCCAGTTTGACAGGGAGTTACGAGCAGTGCTTC. This chain uses TRBV28 with TRBJ2-7, with 7 bases fitting TRBD1. CDR1 and CDR2 (germline): MDHEN, SYDVKM. The length of the CDR3 is 12 residues.

The chain joins TRBV27 to TRBJ2-4; D possibly corresponds to TRBD1 (5 bases). Trimming removed 2 bases from V and 0 bases from J, with 14 bases in between. The CDR3 has 17 residues. Germline CDR1 is MNHEY and CDR2 is SMNVEV (reference sequence). CDR3 region: CASSLRGIGVAKNIQYF. The CDR3 nucleotides read TGTGCCAGCAGTTTAAGGGGTATTGGAGTAGCCAAAAACATTCAGTACTTC.

This clonotype was counted many times. The chain joins TRBV11-2 to TRBJ2-7; 8 bases are shared with TRBD2. In germline, CDR1 is SGHAT, CDR2 FQNNGV. Germline trimming cut 0 bases from V and 5 bases from J; bases unmatched to any gene: 6. The CDR3 has 15 amino acids. CDR3 sequence: CASSLEIAGLNEQYF. The DNA for the CDR3 is TGTGCCAGCAGCTTAGAAATAGCGGGACTGAACGAGCAGTACTTC.

This clonotype was picked up many times. V gene TRBV30 combines with J gene TRBJ2-1, with D possibly being TRBD2 (6 bases). This CDR3 has 15 amino acids. Germline-derived CDR1 and CDR2 are GTSNPN and SVGIG (reference sequence). Trimming pared 3 bases from V and 6 bases from J, leaving 18 bases between. The CDR3 here is CAWRPTRGRVNEQFF. In DNA, the CDR3 is TGTGCCTGGAGACCGACTAGGGGTCGGGTCAATGAGCAGTTCTTC.

Many counts were recorded for this clonotype. V gene TRBV6-1 combines with J gene TRBJ1-1; D might be TRBD1 (5 bases). Per germline, CDR1 MNHNS and CDR2 SASEGT. CDR3 length equals 18 residues. V lost 9 bases and J 0 bases, leaving 26 bases between the germline ends. The CDR3 is CASRFGVALRGMNTEAFF. The CDR3 DNA is TGTGCCAGTCGATTCGGGGTGGCCTTACGGGGCATGAACACTGAAGCTTTCTTT.